Following are 26 T cell receptor beta chains from one sample sequenced in a study of cytomegalovirus exposure and HLA in healthy donors. 13 Jbeta primers and 60 Vbeta primers were used for the PCR. TCRdb's table, derived via immunoSEQ multiplex PCR, lists solely in-frame clones and lacks some. Counted here are about 150,000 clones, roughly 66% occurring once; the ten biggest clones make up 1.5% to 2%. The sequenced sample consisted of PBMCs. The receptors originated from a woman aged 18-29 years in good health and CMV-seronegative.

This rearrangement joins TRBV7-2 to TRBJ2-1; TRBD2 matches at 14 bases. This CDR3 region has 16 residues. J lost 15 bases, V lost 2 bases, and 12 bases had no gene match. Germline V gene sequence: CDR1 SGHTA, CDR2 FQGNSA. The CDR3 loop reads CASSLRGTSGSLPPFF. DNA for the CDR3: TGTGCCAGCAGCTTAAGGGGGACTAGCGGGAGCCTCCCCCCGTTCTTC.

This clone turned up a few times. This rearrangement joins TRBV4-3 to TRBJ1-5; no clear D gene. The CDR3 contains 16 residues. V lost 0 bases, J lost 7 bases, and 16 bases lay in between. Germline V CDR1 and CDR2: LGHNA, YSLEER. CDR3 residues: CASSQEGGAVGQPQHF. As DNA, the CDR3 is TGCGCCAGCAGCCAAGAAGGCGGAGCAGTAGGACAGCCCCAGCATTTT.

This chain links TRBV10-3 with TRBJ2-2, with TRBD1 identical over 9 bases. Trimming at V came to 4 bases and at J to 4 bases, leaving 10 bases not matched to a gene. The CDR3 loop spans 17 amino acids. CDR1 is ENHRY and CDR2 is SYGVKD in the germline V gene. CDR3 nucleotides: TGTGCCATCAGTGGATCGGACAGGGGAGGGGGCACCGGGGAGCTGTTTTTT. It specifies CAISGSDRGGGTGELFF.

CDR3 in DNA: TGTGCCAGCAGCCCTCGGAAGGCTTCGGGGATGGATACGCAGTATTTT. Translated, it gives CASSPRKASGMDTQYF. V is TRBV7-6 and J is TRBJ2-3, with D possibly TRBD2 on 5 matching bases. V lost 5 bases to trimming and J lost 6 bases, with 21 bases between them. The CDR3 consists of 16 residues. Germline V CDR1 and CDR2: SGHVS, FNYEAQ.

This clone was seen at least ten times. This chain uses TRBV11-3 with TRBJ2-1; a weak D match, TRBD2 (5 bases). Looked up from germline, CDR1 is SGHNT and CDR2 is YENEEA. V lost 4 bases and J 9 bases, leaving 13 bases between the germline ends. CDR3 length: 13 amino acids. The CDR3 DNA reads TGTGCCAGCAGCTCAACGGGGAGCTCTGAGCAGTTCTTC. Encoded protein: CASSSTGSSEQFF. The variable domain in full, with the rest retrieved from reference TRBV11-3 and TRBJ2-1, is EAGVVQSPRYKIIEKKQPVAFWCNPISGHNTLYWYLQNLGQGPELLIRYENEEAVDDSQLPKDRFSAERLKGVDSTLKIQPAELGDSAVYLCASSSTGSSEQFFGPGTRLTVL.

This clone occurred a few times. The same CDR3 is also encoded by other DNA sequences in this sample. The chain is built from TRBV6-6 and TRBJ2-3, with TRBD2 matching over 10 bases. This CDR3 spans 14 amino acids. CDR1 and CDR2 from the germline V gene are MNHNY and SVGAGI (reference sequence). The V segment lost 7 bases and the J segment 3 bases; nucleotides outside the gene matches: 4. In nucleotides, the CDR3 is TGTGCCAGCACACTAGCGGGGAGTACAGATACGCAGTATTTT. It specifies CASTLAGSTDTQYF.

This clone was recorded a few times. J is TRBJ2-3 and V is TRBV19, with 9 bases matching TRBD1. The CDR3 length is 17 residues. Germline trimming cut 5 bases from V and 5 bases from J; bases unmatched to any gene: 14. Germline assignment: CDR1 LNHDA and CDR2 SQIVND (reference sequence). The CDR3 region has the DNA TGTGCCAGTAGTTTCCTGGAACAGGGGGCGCGGGGAGATACGCAGTATTTT. Protein product: CASSFLEQGARGDTQYF. Looking up the rest from reference TRBV19 and TRBJ2-3 gives the full variable domain: DGGITQSPKYLFRKEGQNVTLSCEQNLNHDAMYWYRQDPGQGLRLIYYSQIVNDFQKGDIAEGYSVSREKKESFPLTVTSAQKNPTAFYLCASSFLEQGARGDTQYFGPGTRLTVL.

This clone was counted between two and nine times. The rearrangement uses TRBV6-5 and TRBJ1-2; TRBD1 matches at 10 bases. The V gene's germline CDR1 is MNHEY and CDR2 SVGAGI. V trimming: 7 bases; J trimming: 1 base; junction bases outside the gene matches: 6. The CDR3 has 15 amino acids. Here the CDR3 reads CASTRDRGINYGYTF. As DNA, the CDR3 is TGTGCCAGCACCAGGGACAGGGGAATTAACTATGGCTACACCTTC.

The chain couples TRBV7-2 to TRBJ2-1; TRBD1 matches 7 bases. The CDR3 extends over 13 amino acids. The germline CDR1 and CDR2 sequences are SGHTA and FQGNSA. Trimming cost V 3 bases and J 4 bases; bases outside gene matches: 0. The DNA for the CDR3 is TGTGCCAGCAGCTTGGGACAGTACAATGAGCAGTTCTTC. Protein product: CASSLGQYNEQFF.

The chain is built from TRBV6-6 and TRBJ1-2; no reliable D call. Germline V gives CDR1 MNHNY, CDR2 SVGAGI (reference sequence). This CDR3 contains 16 residues. V was pared by 2 bases and J by 1 base, with 14 bases between. The CDR3 reads CASSYPRGAGNYGYTF. The CDR3 DNA reads as TGTGCCAGCAGTTACCCAAGAGGCGCGGGTAACTATGGCTACACCTTC.

CDR3: CASSLGNSGNTIYF. The CDR3 nucleotides read TGTGCCAGCAGCTTGGGCAACTCTGGAAACACCATATATTTT. The V and J genes are TRBV7-9 and TRBJ1-3; D gene unclear. This CDR3 is built from 14 residues. Germline CDR1 is SEHNR and CDR2 is FQNEAQ (reference sequence). Between the trimmed V and J ends, which lost 3 bases and 0 bases, there was a span of 6 bases.

The chain recombines TRBV19 with TRBJ2-6, with a weak D call TRBD1 (5 bases). CDR3 length: 15 amino acids. Per the germline V gene, CDR1 is LNHDA and CDR2 is SQIVND (reference sequence). V lost 6 bases and J lost 0, with 9 bases in between. CDR3 protein: CASRPTGSGANVLTF. Here the CDR3 DNA reads TGTGCCAGTAGACCCACAGGCTCTGGGGCCAACGTCCTGACTTTC.

The chain has TRBV7-2 and TRBJ2-5; weak D call: TRBD2 (5 bases). The V gene's germline CDR1 is SGHTA and CDR2 FQGNSA. V was trimmed by 4 bases and J by 1 base, leaving 13 bases between them. This CDR3 spans 15 amino acids. Here the CDR3 reads CASSSIYSGQETQYF. The CDR3 region has the DNA TGTGCCAGCAGCTCCATTTACAGCGGCCAAGAGACCCAGTACTTC.

The chain couples TRBV6-6 to TRBJ2-7; D is possibly TRBD1 (5 bases). Germline-derived CDR1 and CDR2 are MNHNY and SVGAGI (reference sequence). The CDR3 contains 14 residues. Trimming stripped 6 bases from V and 2 bases from J, with 14 bases between. The CDR3 spells CASSSAAGPYEQYV. As DNA, the CDR3 is TGTGCCAGCAGCTCGGCGGCAGGGCCCTACGAGCAGTACGTC.

This clone was counted a few times. This sequence joins TRBV9 and TRBJ2-1; the match to TRBD2 covers 8 bases. Germline V CDR1 and CDR2: SGDLS, YYNGEE. There are 16 residues in the CDR3. With V trimmed by 4 bases and J by 4 bases, 10 bases remained unmatched. CDR3 protein: CASSPRDGRAYNEQFF. The CDR3 nucleotides read TGTGCCAGCAGCCCCCGGGACGGGAGGGCTTACAATGAGCAGTTCTTC.

V gene TRBV10-3 combines with J gene TRBJ1-1; D might be TRBD1 (6 bases). CDR1 is ENHRY, CDR2 SYGVKD, per germline. This CDR3 has 16 residues. Trimming shortened V by 4 bases and J by 1 base, and 16 bases separated the two germline ends. CDR3 sequence (DNA): TGTGCCATCAGTGGGTGGCAGGGGAAGTCGAACACTGAAGCTTTCTTT. Amino acids: CAISGWQGKSNTEAFF.

This clone was picked up a small number of times. The chain employs TRBV4-1 and TRBJ1-5; unclear D gene. The CDR3 covers 15 residues. V lost 0 bases, J lost 6 bases, and 12 bases lay in between. Germline CDR1 is MGHRA and CDR2 is YSYEKL. The CDR3 coding sequence is TGCGCCAGCAGCCAAGATGGGCAGCGGGGTCAGCCCCAGCATTTT. This sequence encodes CASSQDGQRGQPQHF.

The CDR3 sequence is CASSDYDRTRSANYGYTF. The CDR3 DNA follows: TGTGCCAGCAGCGACTACGACAGGACTCGATCAGCTAACTATGGCTACACCTTC. V and J are TRBV11-2 and TRBJ1-2; maybe TRBD1 (6 bases). Germline assignment: CDR1 SGHAT and CDR2 FQNNGV. CDR3 size: 18 residues. The V and J ends lost 5 bases and 0 bases respectively, with 22 bases between them.

This rearrangement joins TRBV5-4 to TRBJ2-5; D possibly corresponds to TRBD1 (5 bases). V was cut by 7 bases and J by 4 bases, with 14 bases left in between. The CDR3 length is 13 residues. CDR1 is SGHNT and CDR2 is YYREEE in the germline V gene (reference sequence). The CDR3 DNA follows: TGTGCCAGCGCTTCAGGGCGGCGAGAGACCCAGTACTTC. Its translation is CASASGRRETQYF.

The chain uses TRBV15 and TRBJ2-7; maybe TRBD2 (6 bases). The V end was cut by 3 bases, the J end by 4 bases, with 13 bases between. Germline lookup yields CDR1 LNHNV and CDR2 YYDKDF (reference sequence). The CDR3 consists of 14 residues. The chain's CDR3 is CATSRRRDSYEQYV. The CDR3 region has the DNA TGTGCCACCAGCAGGCGCCGGGACTCATACGAGCAGTACGTC.

The chain employs TRBV7-5 and TRBJ1-5; no DNA check was done on the table's D call, TRBD1. TRBV7-5 counts as a pseudogene. This CDR3 spans 13 amino acids. The CDR3 coding sequence is TGTGCCAGAAGCTCCTACAGAGATCAGCCCCAGCATTTT. Translation: CARSSYRDQPQHF.

The chain joins TRBV12-2 to TRBJ2-3; the D segment call TRBD2 is taken from the table without a DNA check. TRBV12-2 is recorded as a pseudogene. This CDR3 has 16 residues. The chain's CDR3 is CASRLEERGGTDTQYF. The CDR3 nucleotides are TGTGCAAGTCGCTTAGAGGAGCGGGGGGGCACAGATACGCAGTATTTT.

The sample holds a few counts of this clone. The gene calls are TRBV7-8 and TRBJ1-1; D is undetermined. This CDR3 is built from 15 residues. Trimming pared 2 bases from V and 0 bases from J, leaving 10 bases between. Looked up from germline, CDR1 is SGHVS and CDR2 is FQNEAQ. In DNA, the CDR3 is TGTGCCAGCAGCTTACAAGGAGATATGAACACTGAAGCTTTCTTT. This encodes CASSLQGDMNTEAFF.

The genes are TRBV2 and TRBJ1-6; maybe TRBD1 (5 bases). The ends were cut back, 4 bases at V and 6 bases at J, with 7 bases in the middle. The CDR3 runs to 13 residues. Germline CDR1 reads SNHLY; CDR2 reads FYNNEI. This CDR3 is CASSVDTNSPLHF. The CDR3 DNA sequence: TGTGCCAGCAGTGTGGACACTAATTCACCCCTCCACTTT. Variable domain in full (rest from reference TRBV2 and TRBJ1-6): EPEVTQTPSHQVTQMGQEVILRCVPISNHLYFYWYRQILGQKVEFLVSFYNNEISEKSEIFDDQFSVERPDGSNFTLKIRSTKLEDSAMYFCASSVDTNSPLHFGNGTRLTVT.

The gene calls are TRBV27 and TRBJ2-7, with TRBD1 matching 8 bases. The germline V gene has CDR1 MNHEY and CDR2 SMNVEV (reference sequence). Trimming took 5 bases from V and 3 from J; bases not matched to a gene: 15. The CDR3 totals 17 residues. CDR3 DNA sequence: TGTGCCAGCAGTCCTGGACAGGGTCGCACCGCGGGCTACGAGCAGTACGTC. Protein: CASSPGQGRTAGYEQYV.

The rearrangement uses TRBV14 and TRBJ2-3; TRBD2 is a possible D gene (6 bases). Germline CDR1 reads SGHDN; CDR2 reads FVKESK. The CDR3 contains 14 residues. V was clipped by 4 bases and J by 4 bases, with 12 bases between them. The CDR3 reads CASSPGWGADTQYF. The DNA for the CDR3 is TGTGCCAGCAGCCCCGGGTGGGGGGCAGATACGCAGTATTTT.